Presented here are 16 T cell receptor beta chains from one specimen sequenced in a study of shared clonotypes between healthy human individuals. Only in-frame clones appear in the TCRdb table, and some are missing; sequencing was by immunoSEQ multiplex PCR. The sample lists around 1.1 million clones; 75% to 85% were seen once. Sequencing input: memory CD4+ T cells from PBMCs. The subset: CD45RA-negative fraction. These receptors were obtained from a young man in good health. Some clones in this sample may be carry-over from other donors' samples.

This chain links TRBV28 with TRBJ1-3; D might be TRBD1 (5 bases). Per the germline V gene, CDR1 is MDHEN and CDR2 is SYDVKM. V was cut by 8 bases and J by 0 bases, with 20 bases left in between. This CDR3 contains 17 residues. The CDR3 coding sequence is TGTGCCAGCGGGGTCACGGGACGTCCTGACTCTGGAAACACCATATATTTT. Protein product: CASGVTGRPDSGNTIYF.

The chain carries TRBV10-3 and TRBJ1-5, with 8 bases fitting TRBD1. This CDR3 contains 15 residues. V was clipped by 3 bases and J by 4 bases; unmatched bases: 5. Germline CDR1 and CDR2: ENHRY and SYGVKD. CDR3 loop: CAISDQTGGNQPQHF. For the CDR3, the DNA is TGTGCCATCAGTGACCAAACAGGGGGTAATCAGCCCCAGCATTTT.

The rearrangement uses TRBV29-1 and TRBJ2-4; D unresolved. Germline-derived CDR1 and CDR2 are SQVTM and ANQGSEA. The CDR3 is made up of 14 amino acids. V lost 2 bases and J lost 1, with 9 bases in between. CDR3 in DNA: TGCAGCGTTGAAACCCCGTGGGCCAAAAACATTCAGTACTTC. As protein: CSVETPWAKNIQYF.

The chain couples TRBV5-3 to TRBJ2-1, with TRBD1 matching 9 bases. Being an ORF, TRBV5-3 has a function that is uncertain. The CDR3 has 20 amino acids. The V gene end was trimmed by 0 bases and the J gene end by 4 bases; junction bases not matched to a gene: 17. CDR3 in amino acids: CARSLASLASRTGEYNEQFF. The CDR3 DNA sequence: TGTGCCAGAAGCTTGGCCTCCCTGGCCTCACGGACAGGGGAGTACAATGAGCAGTTCTTC.

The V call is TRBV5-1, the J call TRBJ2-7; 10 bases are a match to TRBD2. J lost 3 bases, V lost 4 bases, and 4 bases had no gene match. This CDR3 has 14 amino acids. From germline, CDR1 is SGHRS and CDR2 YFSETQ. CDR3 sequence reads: CASSGTSENYEQYF. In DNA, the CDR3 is TGCGCCAGCAGCGGGACTAGCGAAAACTACGAGCAGTACTTC.

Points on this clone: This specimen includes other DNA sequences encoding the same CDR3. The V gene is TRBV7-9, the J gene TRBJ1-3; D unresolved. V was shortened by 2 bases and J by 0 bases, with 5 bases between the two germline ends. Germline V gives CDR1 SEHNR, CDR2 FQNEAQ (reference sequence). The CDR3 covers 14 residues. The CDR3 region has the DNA TGTGCCAGCAGCTTAAAACTCTCTGGAAACACCATATATTTT. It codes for CASSLKLSGNTIYF.

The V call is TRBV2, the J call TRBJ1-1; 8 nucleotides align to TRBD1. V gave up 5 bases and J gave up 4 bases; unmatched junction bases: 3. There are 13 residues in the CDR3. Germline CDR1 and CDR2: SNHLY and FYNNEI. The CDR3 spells CASSTTGGTEAFF. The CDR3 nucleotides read TGTGCCAGCAGTACAACAGGGGGCACTGAAGCTTTCTTT.

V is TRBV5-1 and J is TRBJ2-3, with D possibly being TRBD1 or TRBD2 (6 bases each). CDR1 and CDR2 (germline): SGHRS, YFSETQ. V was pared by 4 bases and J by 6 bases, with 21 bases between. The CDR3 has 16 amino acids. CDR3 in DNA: TGCGCCAGCAGCACGCGCGGCACAGAAGGGGGGGATACGCAGTATTTT. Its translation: CASSTRGTEGGDTQYF.

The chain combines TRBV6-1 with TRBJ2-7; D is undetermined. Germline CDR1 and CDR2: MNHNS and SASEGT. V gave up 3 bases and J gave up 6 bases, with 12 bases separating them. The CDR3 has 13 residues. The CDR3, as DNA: TGTGCCAGCAGTGACAGACACTGGAGCGAGCAGTACTTC. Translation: CASSDRHWSEQYF.

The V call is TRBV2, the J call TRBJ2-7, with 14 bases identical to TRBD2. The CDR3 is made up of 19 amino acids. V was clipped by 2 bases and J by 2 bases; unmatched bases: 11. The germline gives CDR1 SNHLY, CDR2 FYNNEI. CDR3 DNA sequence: TGTGCCAGCAGTGAATTCGGACTAGCGGGAGGAAGACCCCCCTACGAGCAGTACTTC. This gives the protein CASSEFGLAGGRPPYEQYF.

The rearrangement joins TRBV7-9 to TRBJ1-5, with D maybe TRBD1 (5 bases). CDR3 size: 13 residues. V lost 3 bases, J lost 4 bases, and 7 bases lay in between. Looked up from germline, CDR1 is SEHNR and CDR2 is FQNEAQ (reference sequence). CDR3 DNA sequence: TGTGCCAGCAGCTTTTCAGGGAATCAGCCCCAGCATTTT. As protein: CASSFSGNQPQHF.

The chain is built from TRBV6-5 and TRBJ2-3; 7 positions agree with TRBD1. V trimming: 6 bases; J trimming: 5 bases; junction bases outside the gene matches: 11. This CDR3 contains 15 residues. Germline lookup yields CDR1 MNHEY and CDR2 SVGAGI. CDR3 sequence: CASRGTVLLGDTQYF. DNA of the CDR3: TGTGCCAGCAGAGGGACAGTTTTATTAGGAGATACGCAGTATTTT.

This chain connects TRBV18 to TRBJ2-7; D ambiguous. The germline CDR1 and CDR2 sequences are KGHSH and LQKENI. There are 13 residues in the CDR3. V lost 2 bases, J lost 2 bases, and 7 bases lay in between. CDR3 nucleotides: TGTGCCAGCTCACCAATAAGCCCCTACGAGCAGTACTTC. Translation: CASSPISPYEQYF.

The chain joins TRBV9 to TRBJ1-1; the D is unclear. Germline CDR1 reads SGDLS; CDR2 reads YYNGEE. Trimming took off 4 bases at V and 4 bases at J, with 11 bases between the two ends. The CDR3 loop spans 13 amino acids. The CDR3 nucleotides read TGTGCCAGCAGCTCCCTCAGTGGCACTGAAGCTTTCTTT. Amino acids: CASSSLSGTEAFF.

CDR3 amino acids: CASSRGTGGETQYF. The CDR3 region has the DNA TGTGCCAGCAGCCGCGGGACAGGAGGAGAGACCCAGTACTTC. The chain combines TRBV7-6 with TRBJ2-5, with TRBD1 matching 8 bases. The trim removed 5 bases at V and 4 bases at J, leaving 6 bases unmatched. This CDR3 comprises 14 residues. Looked up from germline, CDR1 is SGHVS and CDR2 is FNYEAQ.

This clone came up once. The CDR3 is CSVGRDNSYNEQFF. CDR3 nucleotide sequence: TGCAGCGTTGGGCGGGACAACTCCTACAATGAGCAGTTCTTC. V usage is TRBV29-1 and J usage is TRBJ2-1; tentatively, D is TRBD1 or TRBD2 (6 bases each). The V gene lost 4 bases and the J gene lost 0 bases, with 10 bases spanning the gap. CDR1 and CDR2 (germline): SQVTM, ANQGSEA. The CDR3 loop spans 14 amino acids.